This passage covers 29 T cell receptor beta chains from one sample sequenced in a study of response to subunit inactivated influenza vaccine. Via MiXCR, TCRdb re-called the RT-PCR reads, giving one row per CDR3 protein. The table has under 200,000 distinct CDR3 sequences, around 12% seen once. In addition, the sample was reused for a study of T cells expressing NK-cell markers. That source reports: Scientists made TCR beta cDNA using 5'RACE template switching with UMIs.

The specimen was CD8+ T cells sorted from PBMCs, collected 11 to 12 days after vaccination. The receptors derive from a man aged 50-60 years who received an inactivated influenza vaccine.

This clonotype came up a few times. The chain carries TRBV7-2 and TRBJ2-2; no firm D call. V lost 3 bases and J 5 bases, leaving 10 bases between the germline ends. The CDR3 has 14 amino acids. Per germline, CDR1 SGHTA and CDR2 FQGNSA. CDR3 DNA sequence: TGTGCCAGCAGCTTCGGGTTTAGAACCGGGGAGCTGTTTTTT. Amino acid sequence: CASSFGFRTGELFF.

The rearrangement joins TRBV28 to TRBJ2-7; TRBD2 aligns across 12 bases. V lost 2 bases to trimming and J lost 6 bases; unmatched junction nucleotides: 5. This CDR3 is 15 amino acids long. CDR1 and CDR2 (germline): MDHEN, SYDVKM. Here the CDR3 DNA reads TGTGCCAGCAGTTTAGTCCTAGCGGGAGGGGTCGAGCAGTACTTC. Translated, it gives CASSLVLAGGVEQYF.

The chain combines TRBV5-1 with TRBJ2-5, with TRBD1 identical over 11 bases. V gave up 4 bases and J gave up 5 bases; unmatched junction bases: 10. The CDR3 runs 16 residues. Per the germline V gene, CDR1 is SGHRS and CDR2 is YFSETQ. This CDR3 reads CASSPGGDRGLETQYF. CDR3 DNA sequence: TGCGCCAGCAGCCCTGGTGGGGACAGGGGGTTGGAGACCCAGTACTTC.

The chain uses TRBV11-2 and TRBJ2-3; 9 positions match TRBD2. This CDR3 is 18 amino acids long. Trimming removed 4 bases from V and 0 bases from J; junction bases left unmatched: 11. The V gene's germline CDR1 is SGHAT and CDR2 FQNNGV. CDR3 sequence (DNA): TGTGCCAGCAGCTCTACCCCCGCTAGCGGGATTAGCACAGATACGCAGTATTTT. It specifies CASSSTPASGISTDTQYF. Full variable domain (missing parts from reference TRBV11-2 and TRBJ2-3): EAGVAQSPRYKIIEKRQSVAFWCNPISGHATLYWYQQILGQGPKLLIQFQNNGVVDDSQLPKDRFSAERLKGVDSTLKIQPAKLEDSAVYLCASSSTPASGISTDTQYFGPGTRLTVL.

This clonotype has just a few counts. The chain employs TRBV28 and TRBJ2-3; D call uncertain. V lost 3 bases and J lost 8, with 6 bases in between. Germline values: CDR1 MDHEN, CDR2 SYDVKM. The CDR3 spans 11 residues. The CDR3, as DNA: TGTGCCAGCAGTTTCCCCCCTACGCAGTATTTT. It translates to CASSFPPTQYF.

This clonotype was counted between two and nine times. V usage is TRBV6-2 or TRBV6-3 and J usage is TRBJ2-3; D may be TRBD2 (6 bases). The CDR3 sequence is 14 residues long. The V gene lost 5 bases and the J gene lost 1 base, with 10 bases spanning the gap. CDR1 is MNHEY, CDR2 SVGEGT, per germline. The CDR3 coding sequence is TGTGCCAGCAGTAACGCGGGACGCACAGATACGCAGTATTTT. Translated: CASSNAGRTDTQYF.

Only a few counts were recorded for this clonotype. The gene calls are TRBV5-6 and TRBJ2-7, with 7 nucleotides matching TRBD1. Per the germline V gene, CDR1 is SGHDT and CDR2 is YYEEEE. This CDR3 has 14 amino acids. The junction had 7 bases not matched to a gene; V was cut back by 4 bases and J by 3 bases. The CDR3: CASSPTGENYEQYF. CDR3 bases: TGTGCCAGCAGCCCCACAGGGGAGAACTACGAGCAGTACTTC.

The chain joins TRBV12-3 or TRBV12-4 to TRBJ2-5, with D tentatively TRBD1 (6 bases). The CDR3 has 17 amino acids. V was shortened by 7 bases and J by 1 base, with 22 bases between the two germline ends. The CDR3 is CASTSVLGDNGQETQYF. The DNA of the CDR3 is TGTGCCAGCACCTCGGTCCTAGGGGACAATGGCCAAGAGACCCAGTACTTC.

This clonotype was observed a handful of times. The V gene is TRBV12-3 or TRBV12-4, the J gene TRBJ2-1, with D possibly being TRBD1 or TRBD2 (5 bases each). Trimming pared 1 base from V and 7 bases from J, leaving 14 bases between. The CDR3 has 15 residues. Here the CDR3 DNA reads TGTGCCAGCAGTTTAGAGGGGACGGACGGGAATGAGCAGTTCTTC. As protein: CASSLEGTDGNEQFF.

This clonotype was seen a handful of times. This rearrangement joins TRBV5-6 to TRBJ1-4; the D gene is possibly TRBD1 (5 bases). Germline V CDR1 and CDR2: SGHDT, YYEEEE. There are 15 residues in the CDR3. Trimming removed 3 bases from V and 2 bases from J, with 11 bases in between. The CDR3 reads CASSWTGVTNEKLFF. The CDR3 DNA reads as TGTGCCAGCAGCTGGACGGGGGTCACTAATGAAAAACTGTTTTTT.

This clonotype showed up just a few times. This CDR3 reads CSVEDYNGGRYNEQFF. Here the CDR3 DNA reads TGCAGCGTTGAAGATTATAACGGGGGCCGCTACAATGAGCAGTTCTTC. This chain links TRBV29-1 with TRBJ2-1, with D tentatively TRBD1 or TRBD2 (6 bases each). The germline gives CDR1 SQVTM, CDR2 ANQGSEA. The CDR3 is 16 amino acids. V was pared by 0 bases and J by 3 bases, with 15 bases between.

This clonotype showed up just a few times. In nucleotides, the CDR3 is TGTGCCAGCAGTGAGTGGGCAGGCCGAAGAGTGGGCGAGCAGTACTTC. Amino acid sequence: CASSEWAGRRVGEQYF. The chain has TRBV2 and TRBJ2-7; no firm D call. V lost 3 bases and J lost 6, with 21 bases in between. Germline lookup yields CDR1 SNHLY and CDR2 FYNNEI. The CDR3 sequence is 16 residues long.

Here the CDR3 reads CASSFLGRGYGYTF. CDR3 sequence (DNA): TGTGCCAGCAGTTTCTTGGGGAGAGGCTATGGCTACACCTTC. The chain links TRBV28 to TRBJ1-2; D call uncertain. This CDR3 spans 14 amino acids. From germline, CDR1 is MDHEN and CDR2 SYDVKM. V was cut by 3 bases and J by 4 bases, with 12 bases left in between.

The chain joins TRBV6-6 to TRBJ2-1; D is undetermined. The V end was cut by 7 bases, the J end by 0 bases, with 7 bases between. Germline CDR1 is MNHNY and CDR2 is SVGAGI (reference sequence). The CDR3 totals 13 residues. The CDR3: CASKVSSYNEQFF. For the CDR3, the DNA is TGTGCCAGCAAAGTGAGCTCCTACAATGAGCAGTTCTTC.

The chain uses TRBV28 and TRBJ2-1; D might be TRBD2 (5 bases). Trimming stripped 5 bases from V and 0 bases from J, with 11 bases between. Per germline, CDR1 MDHEN and CDR2 SYDVKM. The length of the CDR3 is 15 residues. As DNA, the CDR3 is TGTGCCAGCAGTGACGGACGGGACTCCTACAATGAGCAGTTCTTC. This encodes CASSDGRDSYNEQFF. The full variable domain, in which reference TRBV28 and TRBJ2-1 provide the parts outside the CDR3, is DVKVTQSSRYLVKRTGEKVFLECVQDMDHENMFWYRQDPGLGLRLIYFSYDVKMKEKGDIPEGYSVSREKKERFSLILESASTNQTSMYLCASSDGRDSYNEQFFGPGTRLTVL.

V usage is TRBV24-1 and J usage is TRBJ2-7, with 7 bases lining up with TRBD1. The germline V gene has CDR1 KGHDR and CDR2 SFDVKD. V shed 8 bases, J shed 3 bases, and the junction held 6 bases outside the gene matches. CDR3 length: 13 residues. The CDR3 loop is CATNGTVDYEQYF. In DNA, the CDR3 is TGTGCCACCAACGGGACAGTAGACTACGAGCAGTACTTC.

V usage is TRBV5-1 and J usage is TRBJ2-2; 12 nucleotides match TRBD2. The V segment lost 2 bases and the J segment 4 bases; nucleotides outside the gene matches: 6. CDR3 size: 17 residues. Per the germline V gene, CDR1 is SGHRS and CDR2 is YFSETQ. The chain's CDR3 is CASSFGLAGRGTGELFF. The CDR3 DNA reads TGCGCCAGCAGCTTCGGACTAGCGGGACGGGGCACCGGGGAGCTGTTTTTT.

The chain employs TRBV4-3 and TRBJ2-6, with D perhaps being TRBD1 or TRBD2 (6 bases each). The CDR3 is 16 residues long. Trimming removed 4 bases from V and 4 bases from J, with 14 bases in between. Per germline, CDR1 LGHNA and CDR2 YSLEER. The CDR3 is CASSPNGGIGANVLTF. For the CDR3, the DNA is TGCGCCAGCAGCCCCAACGGGGGCATAGGGGCCAACGTCCTGACTTTC.

The chain carries TRBV20-1 and TRBJ2-7; the match to TRBD1 covers 7 bases. Germline V gene lookup returns CDR1 DFQATT and CDR2 SNEGSKA (reference sequence). J lost 4 bases, V lost 8 bases, and 14 bases had no gene match. CDR3 size: 14 residues. This CDR3 reads CSPPPGQVSYEQYF. In nucleotides, the CDR3 is TGCAGTCCGCCGCCCGGACAGGTATCGTACGAGCAGTACTTC.

This clonotype was detected a few times. The chain employs TRBV11-2 and TRBJ2-1, with 10 bases lining up with TRBD2. This CDR3 contains 18 residues. The germline V gene has CDR1 SGHAT and CDR2 FQNNGV. J was trimmed by 0 bases and V by 2 bases; bases with no gene match: 7. The chain's CDR3 is CASSLNSGGHSSYNEQFF. The CDR3 DNA follows: TGTGCCAGCAGCTTAAATAGCGGGGGGCATAGCTCCTACAATGAGCAGTTCTTC.

This clonotype was picked up many times. The chain links TRBV19 to TRBJ2-7; TRBD1 aligns across 7 bases. The CDR3 extends over 16 amino acids. V lost 4 bases and J lost 4; bases outside the gene matches: 13. Germline V gene lookup returns CDR1 LNHDA and CDR2 SQIVND (reference sequence). The CDR3 loop is CASSTDLSTGAYEQYF. CDR3 nucleotides: TGTGCCAGTAGTACTGACCTCTCAACAGGGGCATACGAGCAGTACTTC.

The chain uses TRBV15 and TRBJ2-3; 8 nucleotides align to TRBD2. The germline V gene encodes CDR1 LNHNV and CDR2 YYDKDF (reference sequence). V shed 1 base, J shed 2 bases, and the junction held 8 bases outside the gene matches. The CDR3 has 17 residues. The CDR3 DNA sequence: TGTGCCACCAGCAGAGGCGGTAGCGGGGCCCTCACAGATACGCAGTATTTT. This encodes CATSRGGSGALTDTQYF.

Notes on this clonotype: At one boundary the junction diverges from the germline segment, which might be a read error. The V and J genes are TRBV2 and TRBJ2-1, with D possibly TRBD1 on 7 matching bases. This CDR3 has 15 residues. In germline, CDR1 is SNHLY, CDR2 FYNNEI. CDR3: CACSGGGGGYNEQFF. In DNA form, the CDR3 reads TGTGCCTGCAGTGGCGGAGGGGGCGGCTACAATGAGCAGTTCTTC. The full variable domain, in which reference TRBV2 and TRBJ2-1 provide the parts outside the CDR3, is EPEVTQTPSHQVTQMGQEVILRCVPISNHLYFYWYRQILGQKVEFLVSFYNNEISEKSEIFDDQFSVERPDGSNFTLKIRSTKLEDSAMYFCACSGGGGGYNEQFFGPGTRLTVL.

The chain links TRBV18 to TRBJ2-5; 8 bases map to TRBD1. V gave up 5 bases and J gave up 1 base; unmatched junction bases: 6. The CDR3 is made up of 15 amino acids. Germline CDR1 is KGHSH and CDR2 is LQKENI. The CDR3 loop reads CASSKDRASQETQYF. The CDR3, as DNA: TGTGCCAGCTCAAAGGACAGGGCGTCCCAAGAGACCCAGTACTTC. Complete variable domain (other parts from reference TRBV18 and TRBJ2-5): NAGVMQNPRHLVRRRGQEARLRCSPMKGHSHVYWYRQLPEEGLKFMVYLQKENIIDESGMPKERFSAEFPKEGPSILRIQQVVRGDSAAYFCASSKDRASQETQYFGPGTRLLVL.

The rearrangement links TRBV27 to TRBJ1-6; possibly TRBD1 for D (6 bases). CDR1 and CDR2 (germline): MNHEY, SMNVEV (reference sequence). The V end lost 2 bases, the J end lost 10 bases, and 15 bases lay between the germline ends. This CDR3 has 15 amino acids. CDR3 loop: CASSLGWGGSSPLHF. The CDR3 coding sequence is TGTGCCAGCAGTTTAGGGTGGGGGGGCAGCTCACCCCTCCACTTT.

This clonotype appeared a few times. V and J are TRBV6-2 or TRBV6-3 and TRBJ2-1; D is ambiguous. The CDR3 runs to 14 residues. The V end lost 9 bases, the J end lost 3 bases, and 15 bases lay between the germline ends. Germline values: CDR1 MNHEY, CDR2 SVGEGT. This CDR3 is CASQSFKGYNEQFF. CDR3 in DNA: TGTGCCAGTCAAAGTTTTAAGGGCTACAATGAGCAGTTCTTC.

The V and J genes are TRBV9 and TRBJ2-3, with 8 bases lining up with TRBD2. Germline CDR1 reads SGDLS; CDR2 reads YYNGEE. The CDR3 is 15 residues long. V shed 0 bases, J shed 3 bases, and the junction held 3 bases outside the gene matches. CDR3 sequence (DNA): TGTGCCAGCAGCGTAGTGTCTAGCGGGACAGATACGCAGTATTTT. Translation: CASSVVSSGTDTQYF.

The V gene is TRBV7-2, the J gene TRBJ2-2; 8 nucleotides line up with TRBD1. Germline V gene lookup returns CDR1 SGHTA and CDR2 FQGNSA. This CDR3 is 15 amino acids long. J gave up 5 bases and V 7 bases, and 9 bases lay outside the gene matches. CDR3 coding DNA: TGTGCCAGCACCCAGGACAGGGCAGGGACCGGGGAGCTGTTTTTT. It specifies CASTQDRAGTGELFF.

Only a few counts were recorded for this clonotype. The chain joins TRBV29-1 to TRBJ2-7, with a tentative D call TRBD2 (5 bases). The CDR3 totals 13 residues. Trimming cost V 0 bases and J 4 bases, with 10 bases left between them. The germline CDR1 and CDR2 sequences are SQVTM and ANQGSEA. CDR3 in amino acids: CSVEESRTYEQYF. The CDR3 DNA sequence: TGCAGCGTTGAAGAGTCGAGGACTTACGAGCAGTACTTC.